This entry features one TCR beta chain sequence. This sample is part of a study of blood T cell repertoires in COVID-19. Study-level background: Some COVID-19 samples were acute and others convalescent; all came from the United States, Italy and Spain. T cells, B-cell-depleted T cells, or PBMCs provided the cDNA or gDNA that served as material.

In the original workflow: By means of reference gene primer amplification, nucleated cell counts were estimated. Sequencing was performed with immunoSEQ multiplex PCR; in TCRdb, only in-frame clones are kept and a portion is missing. That table furnishes V, J and clone size, whereas the DNA furnished D and trimming. The data show about 42,000 clones, around 89% seen once. The CDR3 extends over 18 amino acids. Trimming cost V 4 bases and J 0 bases; bases outside gene matches: 11. CDR1 is KGHDR, CDR2 SFDVKD, per germline. V gene TRBV24-1 combines with J gene TRBJ2-5, with 9 nucleotides matching TRBD2. The TCR was taken from a man aged 25-45 years with active or convalescent COVID-19. The sample consisted of peripheral blood. For the CDR3, the DNA is TGTGCCACCAGTGAGTTTTGCCCTAGCGGGACGGACCAAGAGACCCAGTACTTC. As protein: CATSEFCPSGTDQETQYF.